The following is a TCR beta chain sequence with its context. Clones were read by immunoSEQ multiplex PCR, and TCRdb kept only the in-frame ones, dropping some. The sample yields about 160,000 clones, around nine tenths seen once. This specimen belongs to a study of control samples from healthy donors and cancer patients. The CDR3 has 21 residues. The ends lost 2 bases at V and 4 bases at J; junction bases unmatched: 19. Germline CDR1 LNHDA, CDR2 SQIVND (reference sequence). The sequenced sample was blood. The V and J genes are TRBV19 and TRBJ1-5, with 11 nucleotides matching TRBD1. This sequence originates from a man aged 30 to 45 in good health. The CDR3 spells CASSIPFPPGQGVGRNQPQHF. CDR3 bases: TGTGCCAGTAGTATACCATTCCCGCCGGGACAGGGGGTCGGTAGAAATCAGCCCCAGCATTTT.